This entry is about one TCR beta chain. The assay was immunoSEQ multiplex PCR, and TCRdb's table has in-frame clones only and misses some. This sample has about 15,000 clones, with over 80% found just once. This CDR3 is 12 amino acids long. The germline V gene has CDR1 MDHEN and CDR2 SYDVKM. Trimming took off 7 bases at V and 8 bases at J, with 14 bases between the two ends. These data belong to a study of brain metastases from non-small cell lung cancer. The TCR sequence derives from a donor at least 40 years old with non-small cell lung cancer. V and J are TRBV28 and TRBJ1-2, with D unclear. The sample taken for sequencing was primary lung tumor tissue. The CDR3 here is CASTQLPGGYTF. The CDR3 DNA reads as TGTGCCAGCACCCAACTACCCGGCGGCTACACCTTC.